A selection of T cell receptor beta chains follows, all from one sample in a study of T-cell memory formation after mild COVID-19. TCRdb processed the 5' RACE reads anew with MiXCR; each CDR3 protein has one entry. The table records hundreds of thousands of distinct CDR3 sequences, 17% of them present only once. Sequencing was performed on PBMCs or a T cell subset sorted from them (not recorded which). The source is an adult woman who had mild COVID-19 (a few samples of this study predate the infection). Cell type and time point are not known. Both conserved end residues are part of each CDR3. The D gene is left open where the match is weak. Clone size, where shown, is once, few, many, or a class for clones that have expanded.

v_gene: TRBV9
abundance: few
d_gene: TRBD2
j_gene: TRBJ2-3
CDR3nt: TGTGCCAGCAGCGTAGCGGGAGGGGCTTCCGATACGCAGTATTTT
CDR3aa: CASSVAGGASDTQYF

v_gene: TRBV29-1
abundance: few
d_gene: TRBD2
j_gene: TRBJ2-7
CDR3nt: TGCAGCGCGAGCGGGGATTCCTACGAGCAGTACTTC
CDR3aa: CSASGDSYEQYF

v_gene: TRBV15
abundance: NA
d_gene: TRBD1
j_gene: TRBJ2-1
CDR3nt: TGTGCCACCAGCAGACCGGGACAGGCAAGCTCCTACAATGAGCAGTTCTTC
CDR3aa: CATSRPGQASSYNEQFF

v_gene: TRBV7-3
abundance: many
d_gene: NA
j_gene: TRBJ2-1
CDR3nt: TGTGCCAGCAGCCCCATGAGCTCCTACAATGAGCAGTTCTTC
CDR3aa: CASSPMSSYNEQFF

v_gene: TRBV7-3
abundance: few
d_gene: NA
j_gene: TRBJ1-2
CDR3nt: TGTGCCAGCAGCCCCGGACTGTCCGGTGGTGGCTACACCTTC
CDR3aa: CASSPGLSGGGYTF

v_gene: TRBV29-1
abundance: few
d_gene: NA
j_gene: TRBJ2-1
CDR3nt: TGCAGCGAGATCTACCAGGGGGAGCAGTTCTTC
CDR3aa: CSEIYQGEQFF

v_gene: TRBV20-1
abundance: NA
d_gene: NA
j_gene: TRBJ1-1
CDR3nt: TGCAGTGCTAGAGTAGGAGGAGGGTGGCACACTGAAGCTTTCTTT
CDR3aa: CSARVGGGWHTEAFF

v_gene: TRBV27
abundance: NA
d_gene: NA
j_gene: TRBJ1-2
CDR3nt: TGTGCCAGCAGTTCGAGCTGGGGGGACTATGGCTACACCTTC
CDR3aa: CASSSSWGDYGYTF

v_gene: TRBV29-1
abundance: few
d_gene: NA
j_gene: TRBJ2-5
CDR3nt: TGCAGCGTTGCGTGGAGCGTAGGAGAGACCCAGTACTTC
CDR3aa: CSVAWSVGETQYF

v_gene: TRBV3-1
abundance: NA
d_gene: TRBD1
j_gene: TRBJ2-7
CDR3nt: TGTGCCAGCAGCCGAACGTCGGCAGGGGGTCGGTACGAGCAGTACTTC
CDR3aa: CASSRTSAGGRYEQYF

v_gene: TRBV6-5
abundance: NA
d_gene: NA
j_gene: TRBJ2-3
CDR3nt: TGTGCCAGCAGTTACTCTCTGTCGGGGACCACAGATACGCAGTATTTT
CDR3aa: CASSYSLSGTTDTQYF

v_gene: TRBV6-5
abundance: few
d_gene: TRBD1
j_gene: TRBJ1-4
CDR3nt: TGTGCCAGCAGTCCAGAGGGGGCCGGAAAACTGTTTTTT
CDR3aa: CASSPEGAGKLFF

v_gene: TRBV10-3
abundance: few
d_gene: TRBD1
j_gene: TRBJ2-7
CDR3nt: TGTGCCATCAGAGGGACAGGGCTCTCCTACGAGCAGTACTTC
CDR3aa: CAIRGTGLSYEQYF

v_gene: TRBV7-2
abundance: many
d_gene: TRBD2
j_gene: TRBJ2-3
CDR3nt: TGTGCCAGCAGCTTACACCCTAGCGGGGGGACTAGCACAGATACGCAGTATTTT
CDR3aa: CASSLHPSGGTSTDTQYF

v_gene: TRBV12-3/TRBV12-4
abundance: NA
d_gene: NA
j_gene: TRBJ2-1
CDR3nt: TGTGCCAGCAGTGAAGCGGTAAGGTACAATGAGCAGTTCTTC
CDR3aa: CASSEAVRYNEQFF

v_gene: TRBV9
abundance: NA
d_gene: TRBD2
j_gene: TRBJ2-5
CDR3nt: TGTGCCAGCAGCGTGGGCGGGAGATACCAAGAGACCCAGTACTTC
CDR3aa: CASSVGGRYQETQYF

v_gene: TRBV7-9
abundance: few
d_gene: NA
j_gene: TRBJ2-5
CDR3nt: TGTGCCAGCAGCTCGGGGGTGCTAGCAGAGGCCCAAGAGACCCAGTACTTC
CDR3aa: CASSSGVLAEAQETQYF

v_gene: TRBV5-5
abundance: few
d_gene: NA
j_gene: TRBJ1-5
CDR3nt: TGTGCCAGCAGCTTGGTTGCAGGAGCATATAGCAATCAGCCCCAGCATTTT
CDR3aa: CASSLVAGAYSNQPQHF

v_gene: TRBV6-2/TRBV6-3
abundance: NA
d_gene: NA
j_gene: TRBJ2-1
CDR3nt: TGTGCCAGCAGCCACCCAACCAGCTCCTACAATGAGCAGTTCTTC
CDR3aa: CASSHPTSSYNEQFF

v_gene: TRBV12-3/TRBV12-4
abundance: few
d_gene: TRBD1
j_gene: TRBJ1-2
CDR3nt: TGTGCCAGCAGTCTCCGACAGGGCCCCTATGGCTACACCTTC
CDR3aa: CASSLRQGPYGYTF

v_gene: TRBV18
abundance: few
d_gene: NA
j_gene: TRBJ1-5
CDR3nt: TGTGCCAGCTCACCACTAGCCAGGTCGAATAGCAATCAGCCCCAGCATTTT
CDR3aa: CASSPLARSNSNQPQHF

v_gene: TRBV7-6
abundance: NA
d_gene: NA
j_gene: TRBJ2-3
CDR3nt: TGTGCCAGCAGCTTAGGTAGCTACTTCCTGGGACTCCACACAGATACGCAGTATTTT
CDR3aa: CASSLGSYFLGLHTDTQYF

v_gene: TRBV5-5
abundance: NA
d_gene: NA
j_gene: TRBJ2-7
CDR3nt: TGTGCCAGCAGCTTGCCCTGGGAGTCCTACGAGCAGTACTTC
CDR3aa: CASSLPWESYEQYF

v_gene: TRBV5-1
abundance: NA
d_gene: NA
j_gene: TRBJ2-3
CDR3nt: TGCGCCAGCAAGGAGCTTTTTCCGAGCACAGATACGCAGTATTTT
CDR3aa: CASKELFPSTDTQYF

v_gene: TRBV5-1
abundance: few
d_gene: TRBD2
j_gene: TRBJ2-7
CDR3nt: TGCGCCAGCAGTGCTGACAGCGGGGACGAGCAGTACTTC
CDR3aa: CASSADSGDEQYF

v_gene: TRBV27
abundance: few
d_gene: TRBD2
j_gene: TRBJ2-3
CDR3nt: TGTGCCAGCAGTTTTTCTAGCGGGAGTGAGACAGATACGCAGTATTTT
CDR3aa: CASSFSSGSETDTQYF